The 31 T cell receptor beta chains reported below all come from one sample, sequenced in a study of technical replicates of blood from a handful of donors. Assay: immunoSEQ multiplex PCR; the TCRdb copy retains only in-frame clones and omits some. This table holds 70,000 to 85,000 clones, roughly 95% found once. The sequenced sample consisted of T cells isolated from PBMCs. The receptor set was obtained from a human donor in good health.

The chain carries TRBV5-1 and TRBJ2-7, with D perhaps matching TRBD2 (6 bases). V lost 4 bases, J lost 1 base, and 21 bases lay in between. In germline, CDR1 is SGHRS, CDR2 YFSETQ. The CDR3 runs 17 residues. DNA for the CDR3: TGCGCCAGCAGCCCGGGCGCTGGCCTAGCGAATTCCTACGAGCAGTACTTC. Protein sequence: CASSPGAGLANSYEQYF.

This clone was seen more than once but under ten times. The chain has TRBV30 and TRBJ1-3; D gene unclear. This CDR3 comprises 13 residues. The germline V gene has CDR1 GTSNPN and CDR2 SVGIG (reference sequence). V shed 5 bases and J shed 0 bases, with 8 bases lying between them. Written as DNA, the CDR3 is TGTGCCTGGGCCTACTTCTCTGGAAACACCATATATTTT. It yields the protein CAWAYFSGNTIYF.

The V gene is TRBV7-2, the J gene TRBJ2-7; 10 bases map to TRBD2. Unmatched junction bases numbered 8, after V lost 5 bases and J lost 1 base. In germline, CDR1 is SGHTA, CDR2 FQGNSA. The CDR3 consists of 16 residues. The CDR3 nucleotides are TGTGCCAGCAGCGATTGGACTAGCGGATTTTCCTACGAGCAGTACTTC. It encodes CASSDWTSGFSYEQYF. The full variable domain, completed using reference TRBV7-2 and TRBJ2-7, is GAGVSQSPSNKVTEKGKDVELRCDPISGHTALYWYRQSLGQGLEFLIYFQGNSAPDKSGLPSDRFSAERTGGSVSTLTIQRTQQEDSAVYLCASSDWTSGFSYEQYFGPGTRLTVT.

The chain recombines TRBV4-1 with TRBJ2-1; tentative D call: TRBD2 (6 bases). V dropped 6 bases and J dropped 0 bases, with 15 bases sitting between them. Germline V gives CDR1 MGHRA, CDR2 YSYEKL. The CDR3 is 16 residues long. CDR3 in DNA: TGCGCCAGCAGACTACTAGCAGTGGGCTCCTACAATGAGCAGTTCTTC. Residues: CASRLLAVGSYNEQFF.

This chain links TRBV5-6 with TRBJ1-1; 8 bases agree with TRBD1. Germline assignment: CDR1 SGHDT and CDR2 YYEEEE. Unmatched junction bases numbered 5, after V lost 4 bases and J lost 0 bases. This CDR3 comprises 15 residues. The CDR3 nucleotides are TGTGCCAGCAGCATCCTGGACAGGGTGAACACTGAAGCTTTCTTT. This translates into CASSILDRVNTEAFF.

The chain's CDR3 is CASSNGGPTGGYTF. The CDR3 region has the DNA TGTGCCAGCTCCAACGGTGGCCCAACGGGGGGCTACACCTTC. V usage is TRBV28 and J usage is TRBJ1-2; D gene ambiguous. Germline-derived CDR1 and CDR2 are MDHEN and SYDVKM. The ends were cut back, 8 bases at V and 8 bases at J, with 21 bases in the middle. The CDR3 is made up of 14 amino acids.

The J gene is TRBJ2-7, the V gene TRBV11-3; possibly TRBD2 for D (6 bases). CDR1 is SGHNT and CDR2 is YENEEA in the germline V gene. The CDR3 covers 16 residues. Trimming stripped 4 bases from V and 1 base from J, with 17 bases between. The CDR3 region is CASSWDGAGISYEQYF. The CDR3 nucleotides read TGTGCCAGCAGCTGGGACGGGGCGGGAATTTCCTACGAGCAGTACTTC.

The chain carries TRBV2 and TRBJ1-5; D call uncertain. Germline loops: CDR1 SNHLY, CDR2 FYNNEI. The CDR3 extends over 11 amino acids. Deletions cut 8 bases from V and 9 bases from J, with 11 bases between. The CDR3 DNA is TGTGCCAGCGGCGGGTCAGTGCCCCAGCATTTT. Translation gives CASGGSVPQHF.

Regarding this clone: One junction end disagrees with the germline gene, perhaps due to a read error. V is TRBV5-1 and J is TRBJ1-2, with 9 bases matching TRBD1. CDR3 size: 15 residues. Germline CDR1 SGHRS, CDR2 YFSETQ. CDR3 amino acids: CASSLGDRDHYGYTF. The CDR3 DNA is TGTGCCAGCAGCTTGGGGGACAGGGATCACTATGGCTACACCTTC. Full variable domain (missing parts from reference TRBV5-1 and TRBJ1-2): KAGVTQTPRYLIKTRGQQVTLSCSPISGHRSVSWYQQTPGQGLQFLFEYFSETQRNKGNFPGRFSGRQFSNSRSEMNVSTLELGDSALYLCASSLGDRDHYGYTFGSGTRLTVV.

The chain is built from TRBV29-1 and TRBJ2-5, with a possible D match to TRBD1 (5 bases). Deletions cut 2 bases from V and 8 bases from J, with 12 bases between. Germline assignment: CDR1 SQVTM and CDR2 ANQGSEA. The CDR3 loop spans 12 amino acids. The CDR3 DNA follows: TGCAGCGTTGAATTACGTGGGGCCACCCAGTACTTC. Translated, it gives CSVELRGATQYF.

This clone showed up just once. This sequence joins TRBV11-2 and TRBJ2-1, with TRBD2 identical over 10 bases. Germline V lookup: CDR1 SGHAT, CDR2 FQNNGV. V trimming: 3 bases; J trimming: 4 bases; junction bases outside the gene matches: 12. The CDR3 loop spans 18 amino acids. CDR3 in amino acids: CASSLSSLGSGRYNEQFF. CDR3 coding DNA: TGTGCCAGCAGCTTGTCCTCCCTGGGTAGCGGGAGGTACAATGAGCAGTTCTTC.

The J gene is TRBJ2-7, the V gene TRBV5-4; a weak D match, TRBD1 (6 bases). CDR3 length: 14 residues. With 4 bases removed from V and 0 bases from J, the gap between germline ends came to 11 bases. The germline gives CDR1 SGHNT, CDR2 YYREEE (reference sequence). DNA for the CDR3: TGTGCCAGCAGCCCCGACAGGAGCTCCTACGAGCAGTACTTC. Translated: CASSPDRSSYEQYF.

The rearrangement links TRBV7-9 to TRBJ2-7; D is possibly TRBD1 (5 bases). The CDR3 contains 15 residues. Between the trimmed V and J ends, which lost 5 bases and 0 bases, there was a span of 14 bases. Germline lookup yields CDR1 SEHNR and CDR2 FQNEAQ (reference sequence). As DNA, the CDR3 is TGTGCCAGCAGCCTGGGCAGGGTGAGCTCCTACGAGCAGTACTTC. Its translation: CASSLGRVSSYEQYF.

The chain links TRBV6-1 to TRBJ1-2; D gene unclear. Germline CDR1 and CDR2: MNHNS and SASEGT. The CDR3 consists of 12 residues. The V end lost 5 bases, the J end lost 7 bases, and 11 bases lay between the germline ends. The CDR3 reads CASSRSNSGYTF. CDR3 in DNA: TGTGCCAGCAGTCGTTCGAACAGTGGCTACACCTTC.

The CDR3 protein is CASSNPRTGGRAGELFF. CDR3 bases: TGTGCCAGCAGCAACCCCAGGACAGGGGGCCGGGCCGGGGAGCTGTTTTTT. The chain is built from TRBV21-1 and TRBJ2-2; the D segment call TRBD1 is taken from the table without a DNA check. TRBV21-1 is a pseudogene segment. CDR3 size: 17 residues.

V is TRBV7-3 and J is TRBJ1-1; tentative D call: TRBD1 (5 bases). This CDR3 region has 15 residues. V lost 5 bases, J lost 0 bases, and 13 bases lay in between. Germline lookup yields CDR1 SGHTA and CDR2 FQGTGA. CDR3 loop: CASSRGQSLNTEAFF. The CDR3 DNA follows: TGTGCCAGCAGCCGTGGACAAAGTTTGAACACTGAAGCTTTCTTT.

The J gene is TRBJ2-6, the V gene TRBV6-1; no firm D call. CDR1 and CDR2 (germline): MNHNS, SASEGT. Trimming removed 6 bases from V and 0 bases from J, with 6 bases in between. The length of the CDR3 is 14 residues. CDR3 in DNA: TGTGCCAGCAGGGCAGGCTCTGGGGCCAACGTCCTGACTTTC. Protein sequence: CASRAGSGANVLTF.

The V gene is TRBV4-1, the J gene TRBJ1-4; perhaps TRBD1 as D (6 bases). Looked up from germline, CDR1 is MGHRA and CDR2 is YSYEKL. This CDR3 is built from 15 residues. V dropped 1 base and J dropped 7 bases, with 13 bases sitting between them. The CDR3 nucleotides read TGCGCCAGCAGCCAAGGGACAGTGGGAGCTGAAAAACTGTTTTTT. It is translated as CASSQGTVGAEKLFF.

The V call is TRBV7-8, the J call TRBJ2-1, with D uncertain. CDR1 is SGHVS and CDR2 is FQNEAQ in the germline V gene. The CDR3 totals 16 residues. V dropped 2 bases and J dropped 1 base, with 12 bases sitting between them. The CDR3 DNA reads TGTGCCAGCAGCTTACATCCGGAGCGATCCTACAATGAGCAGTTCTTC. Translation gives CASSLHPERSYNEQFF.

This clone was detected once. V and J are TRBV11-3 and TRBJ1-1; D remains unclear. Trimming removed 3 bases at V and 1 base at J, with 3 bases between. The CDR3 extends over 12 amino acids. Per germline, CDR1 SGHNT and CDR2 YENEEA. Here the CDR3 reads CASSFRNTEAFF. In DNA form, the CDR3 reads TGTGCCAGCAGCTTCAGGAACACTGAAGCTTTCTTT.

CDR3 nucleotides: TGTGCCAGCAGTTGGACAGTCATCACCGGGGAGCTGTTTTTT. It codes for CASSWTVITGELFF. The rearrangement uses TRBV27 and TRBJ2-2; D may be TRBD1 (6 bases). The length of the CDR3 is 14 residues. Germline-derived CDR1 and CDR2 are MNHEY and SMNVEV (reference sequence). With 4 bases removed from V and 4 bases from J, the gap between germline ends came to 10 bases.

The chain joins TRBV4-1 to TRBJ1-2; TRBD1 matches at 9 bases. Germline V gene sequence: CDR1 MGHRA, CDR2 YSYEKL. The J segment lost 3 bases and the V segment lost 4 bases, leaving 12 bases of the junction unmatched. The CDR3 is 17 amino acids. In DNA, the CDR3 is TGCGCCAGCAGCCGAACCTTTTACCGGGACAGGGACTATGGCTACACCTTC. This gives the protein CASSRTFYRDRDYGYTF.

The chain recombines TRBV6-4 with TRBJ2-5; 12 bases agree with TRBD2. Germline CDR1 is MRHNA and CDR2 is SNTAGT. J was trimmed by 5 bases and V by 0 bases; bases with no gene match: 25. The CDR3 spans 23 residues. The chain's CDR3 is CASSDSALSGVSSGRAWWETQYF. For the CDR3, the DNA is TGTGCCAGCAGTGACTCGGCCCTTTCGGGGGTTTCTAGCGGGAGGGCCTGGTGGGAGACCCAGTACTTC.

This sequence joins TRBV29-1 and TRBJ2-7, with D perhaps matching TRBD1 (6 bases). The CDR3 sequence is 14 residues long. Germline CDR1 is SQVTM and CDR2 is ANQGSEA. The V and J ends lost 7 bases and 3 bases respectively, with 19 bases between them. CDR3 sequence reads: CSAARQDVLYEQYF. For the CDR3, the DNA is TGCAGCGCAGCTAGACAGGACGTTCTCTACGAGCAGTACTTC.

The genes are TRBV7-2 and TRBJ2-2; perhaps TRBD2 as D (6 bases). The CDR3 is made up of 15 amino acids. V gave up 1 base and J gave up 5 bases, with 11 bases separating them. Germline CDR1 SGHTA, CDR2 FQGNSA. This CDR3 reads CASSLVAGITGELFF. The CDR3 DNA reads TGTGCCAGCAGCTTAGTGGCGGGGATAACCGGGGAGCTGTTTTTT.

CDR3 amino acids: CASSARPPGMRGTGELFF. CDR3 DNA sequence: TGTGCCAGCAGTGCACGCCCCCCAGGGATGCGAGGAACCGGGGAGCTGTTTTTT. V and J are TRBV27 and TRBJ2-2, with D possibly being TRBD1 (5 bases). There are 18 residues in the CDR3. Trimming stripped 5 bases from V and 5 bases from J, with 24 bases between. The germline V gene encodes CDR1 MNHEY and CDR2 SMNVEV (reference sequence).

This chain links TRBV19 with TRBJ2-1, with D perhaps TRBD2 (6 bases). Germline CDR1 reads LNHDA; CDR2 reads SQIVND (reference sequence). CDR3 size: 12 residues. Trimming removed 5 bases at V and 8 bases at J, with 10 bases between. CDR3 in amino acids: CASSQRAYEQFF. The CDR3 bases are TGTGCCAGTAGTCAGCGGGCTTATGAGCAGTTCTTC.

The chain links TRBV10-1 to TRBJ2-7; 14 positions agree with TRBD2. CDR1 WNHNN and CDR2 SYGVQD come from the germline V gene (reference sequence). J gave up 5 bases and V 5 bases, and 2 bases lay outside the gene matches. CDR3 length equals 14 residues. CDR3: CASSKTSGRDEQYF. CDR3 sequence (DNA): TGCGCCAGCAGTAAGACTAGCGGGAGGGACGAGCAGTACTTC.

CDR3 in amino acids: CASTTGTSNQPQHF. The CDR3, as DNA: TGTGCCAGCACCACAGGGACGAGCAATCAGCCCCAGCATTTT. The chain links TRBV7-9 to TRBJ1-5; maybe TRBD1 (6 bases). CDR3 length: 14 residues. The V end lost 7 bases, the J end lost 1 base, and 11 bases lay between the germline ends. CDR1 and CDR2 from the germline V gene are SEHNR and FQNEAQ (reference sequence).

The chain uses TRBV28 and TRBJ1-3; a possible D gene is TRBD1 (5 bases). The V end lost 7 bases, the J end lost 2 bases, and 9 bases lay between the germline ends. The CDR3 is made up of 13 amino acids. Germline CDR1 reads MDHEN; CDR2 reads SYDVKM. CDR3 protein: CASIGAAGNTIYF. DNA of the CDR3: TGTGCCAGCATTGGGGCAGCTGGAAACACCATATATTTT.

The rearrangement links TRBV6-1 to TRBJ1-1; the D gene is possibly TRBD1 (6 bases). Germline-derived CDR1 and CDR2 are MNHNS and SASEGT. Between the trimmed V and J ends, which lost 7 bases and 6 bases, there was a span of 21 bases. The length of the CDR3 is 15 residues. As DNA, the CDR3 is TGTGCCAGCACCTATATTGGAAAGCGGGGGCCTGAAGCTTTCTTT. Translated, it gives CASTYIGKRGPEAFF.